These 19 T cell receptor beta chains were sequenced from one sample in a study of T cells expressing NK-cell markers. From the 5' RACE reads, TCRdb lists one entry per CDR3 protein and no DNA. The listing contains roughly 390,000 distinct CDR3 sequences. The specimen sequenced was blood T cells: a sorted CD56 or NKG2C T cell subset, CD4+ or CD8+ T cells, or bulk PBMC T cells (not recorded which). The receptors were gathered from a man aged 18 to 69 in good health.

J is TRBJ2-7 and V is TRBV6-5. CDR1 MNHEY and CDR2 SVGAGI come from the germline V gene. The CDR3 contains 15 residues. The CDR3 reads CASRLSPGASYEQYF.

The chain carries TRBV2 and TRBJ1-5; the TRBD1 assignment by TCRdb is unverifiable without DNA. Germline V gives CDR1 SNHLY, CDR2 FYNNEI. This CDR3 comprises 15 residues. The CDR3 sequence: CASKTDYYSNQPQHF.

CDR3 in amino acids: CASSSGTSGETQYF. The V and J genes are TRBV3-1 and TRBJ2-5; as DNA is missing, the TRBD2 call by TCRdb cannot be tested. Germline CDR1 LGHDT, CDR2 YNNKEL (reference sequence). The CDR3 loop spans 14 amino acids.

The J gene is TRBJ2-5, the V gene TRBV6-6; TCRdb outputs TRBD1, but without DNA this stays unchecked. This CDR3 is 13 amino acids long. Germline values: CDR1 MNHNY, CDR2 SVGAGI (reference sequence). CDR3 sequence: CASSGGIQETQYF.

The chain has TRBV5-1 and TRBJ2-5; TCRdb designates TRBD1, a call that cannot be tested without DNA. Germline V CDR1 and CDR2: SGHRS, YFSETQ. This CDR3 contains 15 residues. CDR3 residues: CASSLASGGEETQYF.

The chain recombines TRBV12-3 or TRBV12-4 with TRBJ1-2; TCRdb designates TRBD1, a call that cannot be tested without DNA. The CDR3 covers 16 residues. The CDR3 sequence: CASSPPLGRNNYGYTF.

The rearrangement joins TRBV11-2 to TRBJ2-2; absent DNA, TCRdb's TRBD2 call cannot be checked. Germline V gives CDR1 SGHAT, CDR2 FQNNGV. This CDR3 is 19 amino acids long. This chain's CDR3 is CASSLVSSGGAGNTGELFF.

The V and J genes are TRBV20-1 and TRBJ2-4. The CDR3 consists of 15 residues. Per the germline V gene, CDR1 is DFQATT and CDR2 is SNEGSKA (reference sequence). The CDR3 region is CSAFTVVLAKNIQYF.

This sequence joins TRBV2 and TRBJ1-5; TCRdb calls TRBD1, which cannot be checked without DNA. CDR1 is SNHLY and CDR2 is FYNNEI in the germline V gene. The CDR3 has 15 residues. CDR3 sequence: CASLPAGQVNQPQHF. The full variable domain, with the rest looked up from reference TRBV2 and TRBJ1-5, is EPEVTQTPSHQVTQMGQEVILRCVPISNHLYFYWYRQILGQKVEFLVSFYNNEISEKSEIFDDQFSVERPDGSNFTLKIRSTKLEDSAMYFCASLPAGQVNQPQHFGDGTRLSIL.

V is TRBV9 and J is TRBJ2-5; absent DNA, TCRdb's TRBD1 call cannot be checked. Looked up from germline, CDR1 is SGDLS and CDR2 is YYNGEE. The CDR3 extends over 15 amino acids. CDR3 protein: CASSVAVSRKETQYF.

The gene calls are TRBV5-1 and TRBJ1-1; the D call of TRBD1 rests on TCRdb alone, since no DNA is present to check it. The germline V gene encodes CDR1 SGHRS and CDR2 YFSETQ. The CDR3 runs to 14 residues. CDR3 protein: CASSLGAGGDEAFF.

The chain carries TRBV7-3 and TRBJ2-2; the D call from TCRdb, TRBD2, cannot be confirmed without DNA. Germline V lookup: CDR1 SGHTA, CDR2 FQGTGA. This CDR3 comprises 15 residues. CDR3 amino acids: CASTWVGGNTGELFF.

This sequence joins TRBV3-1 and TRBJ2-7. Germline V gene lookup returns CDR1 LGHDT and CDR2 YNNKEL (reference sequence). The CDR3 consists of 14 residues. The CDR3 is CASSLLKGSYEQYF.

The chain carries TRBV10-3 and TRBJ1-2. The CDR3 covers 14 residues. Germline V gene sequence: CDR1 ENHRY, CDR2 SYGVKD. CDR3 sequence reads: CATRQGPLSNGYTF.

This sequence joins TRBV5-1 and TRBJ2-3; TCRdb lists TRBD1, though no DNA is available to test this call. The CDR3 spans 15 residues. Germline-derived CDR1 and CDR2 are SGHRS and YFSETQ. The CDR3 sequence is CASSPQGLRTDTQYF.

J is TRBJ2-3 and V is TRBV6-5. CDR3 length: 14 residues. Germline assignment: CDR1 MNHEY and CDR2 SVGAGI. The CDR3 spells CASSYKDPTDTQYF.

J is TRBJ1-2 and V is TRBV12-3 or TRBV12-4; TCRdb outputs TRBD1, but without DNA this stays unchecked. The CDR3 length is 13 residues. CDR3 in amino acids: CASSPTGNYGYTF.

The chain joins TRBV3-1 to TRBJ1-5. Germline CDR1 LGHDT, CDR2 YNNKEL (reference sequence). The CDR3 is made up of 14 amino acids. The CDR3 loop is CASSGGRSNQPQHF.

This CDR3 reads CASSQGLGLAQSYEQYF. The chain has TRBV4-2 and TRBJ2-7. The CDR3 has 17 amino acids. CDR1 is LGHNA, CDR2 YNFKEQ, per germline.